This paragraph reports one T cell receptor beta chain. The data originate from a study of T cell changes during pregnancy in multiple sclerosis. Data came from immunoSEQ multiplex PCR; TCRdb stores just in-frame clones and leaves some out. The repertoire includes about 40,000 clones, roughly 91% of them detected once, and roughly 0.67% sits in the top ten. The V and J ends lost 6 bases and 1 base respectively, with 10 bases between them. Germline assignment: CDR1 SGHTA and CDR2 FQGNSA. The CDR3 totals 14 residues. The sequencing used CD4+ T cells from peripheral blood mononuclear cells, collected in the third trimester of pregnancy. The sequence was obtained from a female donor with multiple sclerosis, enrolled in a pregnancy study. The chain combines TRBV7-2 with TRBJ2-4; no reliable D call. This chain's CDR3 is CASSHSRAKNIQYF. DNA of the CDR3: TGTGCCAGCAGTCATTCACGGGCCAAAAACATTCAGTACTTC. Looking up the rest from reference TRBV7-2 and TRBJ2-4 gives the full variable domain: GAGVSQSPSNKVTEKGKDVELRCDPISGHTALYWYRQSLGQGLEFLIYFQGNSAPDKSGLPSDRFSAERTGGSVSTLTIQRTQQEDSAVYLCASSHSRAKNIQYFGAGTRLSVL.